This is a list of T cell receptor beta chains from one sample in a study of CD8+ T cells in alopecia areata. TCRdb's table, derived via immunoSEQ multiplex PCR, lists solely in-frame clones and lacks some. The table includes approximately 98,000 clones, roughly 59% detected once. The sample consisted of CD8+ T cells sorted from blood. The receptors originated from a human donor in good health. The CDR3 runs from the conserved cysteine through the conserved F or W. The D gene is left open where the match is weak. Clone size, where shown, is once, few, many, or a class for clones that have expanded.

J gene,D gene,clone size,V gene,CDR3 protein,CDR3 DNA
TRBJ2-5,-,few,TRBV2,CASSDPLEETQYF,TGTGCCAGCAGCGACCCTTTGGAAGAGACCCAGTACTTC
TRBJ1-1,-,-,TRBV5-6,CASRGISTEAFF,TGTGCCAGCAGAGGAATTAGCACTGAAGCTTTCTTT
TRBJ1-1,-,-,TRBV2,CASPGNTEAFF,TGTGCCAGCCCAGGGAACACTGAAGCTTTCTTT
TRBJ2-1,TRBD2,few,TRBV7-9,CASSSLATSGDNEQFF,TGTGCCAGCAGTTCACTCGCGACTAGCGGTGACAATGAGCAGTTCTTC
TRBJ1-2,-,-,TRBV5-6,CASSLPRDLGPGYTF,TGTGCCAGCAGCTTGCCCAGGGACCTGGGCCCTGGCTACACCTTC
TRBJ2-1,-,once,TRBV4-3,CASSSKIFHNYNEQFF,TGCGCCAGCAGCAGCAAGATATTTCATAACTACAATGAGCAGTTCTTC
TRBJ2-1,TRBD1,-,TRBV7-9,CASSLRGLGTAYNEQFF,TGTGCCAGCAGCTTAAGAGGGCTCGGGACAGCATACAATGAGCAGTTCTTC
TRBJ2-1,-,-,TRBV9,CASSVPRRNEQFF,TGTGCCAGCAGCGTACCCCGCCGGAATGAGCAGTTCTTC
TRBJ2-7,-,-,TRBV7-2,CASSLALGGEQYF,TGTGCCAGCAGCTTGGCCCTCGGGGGCGAGCAGTACTTC
TRBJ2-7,TRBD1,-,TRBV15,CATAENRGYEQYF,TGTGCCACCGCCGAGAACAGGGGCTACGAGCAGTACTTC
TRBJ1-6,TRBD1,-,TRBV13,CASSLGVQGFETGGPLHF,TGTGCCAGCAGCTTAGGAGTACAGGGATTCGAGACAGGGGGACCCCTCCACTTT
TRBJ2-3,-,-,TRBV13,CASSLWTDTQYF,TGTGCCAGCAGCTTATGGACAGATACGCAGTATTTT
TRBJ2-7,-,few,TRBV23-1,CASSPNQPGHSSYEQYF,TGCGCCAGCAGCCCTAACCAGCCGGGCCATAGCTCCTACGAGCAGTACTTC
TRBJ1-2,-,-,TRBV27,CASSDTGLSYGYTF,TGTGCCAGCAGTGACACAGGGTTATCCTATGGCTACACCTTC
TRBJ2-5,-,-,TRBV13,CASSFQGGRYQETQYF,TGTGCCAGCAGCTTCCAGGGGGGAAGGTACCAAGAGACCCAGTACTTC
TRBJ2-5,-,few,TRBV6-1,CASNTGPETETQYF,TGTGCCAGCAATACTGGACCCGAAACGGAGACCCAGTACTTC
TRBJ1-1,-,-,TRBV5-6,CASSLGTSFNGAFF,TGTGCCAGCAGCTTGGGAACTTCCTTTAACGGAGCTTTCTTT
TRBJ2-1,TRBD2,-,TRBV11-2,CASSLSGGVYEQFF,TGTGCCAGCAGCTTAAGCGGGGGGGTTTATGAGCAGTTCTTC
TRBJ1-1,-,-,TRBV25-1,CASSGWGTEAFF,TGTGCCAGCAGTGGCTGGGGCACTGAAGCTTTCTTT
TRBJ2-3,TRBD1,few,TRBV4-3,CASSQDGDSEDTQYF,TGCGCCAGCAGCCAAGATGGGGACAGTGAAGATACGCAGTATTTT
TRBJ2-5,-,once,TRBV2,CASSGWGLQETQYF,TGTGCCAGCAGTGGGTGGGGGCTTCAAGAGACCCAGTACTTC
TRBJ2-7,TRBD1,-,TRBV5-6,CASSFGTGGYEQYF,TGTGCCAGCAGCTTTGGAACAGGGGGCTACGAGCAGTACTTC
TRBJ2-2,-,few,TRBV15,CATSRDAGGTGELFF,TGTGCCACCAGCAGAGATGCTGGGGGCACCGGGGAGCTGTTTTTT
TRBJ1-1,-,-,TRBV5-1,CASSLDGAWGNTEAFF,TGCGCCAGCAGCTTGGATGGTGCGTGGGGGAACACTGAAGCTTTCTTT
TRBJ2-3,-,-,TRBV12-5,CASGLVPGYADTQYF,TGTGCTAGTGGTTTGGTACCGGGGTACGCAGATACGCAGTATTTT
TRBJ2-7,-,once,TRBV11-2,CASSLAGRGTYEQYF,TGTGCCAGCAGCTTAGCTGGTAGGGGCACCTACGAGCAGTACTTC
TRBJ2-3,TRBD1,-,TRBV7-9,CASSSWDRGTDTQYF,TGTGCCAGCAGCTCCTGGGACAGGGGCACAGATACGCAGTATTTT
TRBJ2-1,TRBD1,few,TRBV14,CASSPEQGPEQFF,TGTGCCAGCAGCCCAGAACAGGGGCCTGAGCAGTTCTTC
TRBJ2-3,-,few,TRBV23-1,CASIIWITDTQYF,TGCGCCAGCATTATATGGATCACAGATACGCAGTATTTT
TRBJ2-7,-,-,TRBV11-2,CASSLTPYEQYF,TGTGCCAGCAGCTTAACACCCTACGAGCAGTACTTC
TRBJ2-6,-,-,TRBV9,CASSVPINRAGANVLTF,TGTGCCAGCAGCGTACCTATTAACAGGGCTGGGGCCAACGTCCTGACTTTC
TRBJ1-6,TRBD1,-,TRBV7-8,CASSKGQGESLPDIGSPLHF,TGTGCCAGCAGCAAGGGACAGGGGGAGTCCCTTCCGGATATTGGATCACCCCTCCACTTT
TRBJ2-5,-,-,TRBV29-1,CSVEGGETQYF,TGCAGCGTTGAGGGGGGAGAGACCCAGTACTTC
TRBJ2-4,TRBD1,-,TRBV28,CASSWTGLENIQYF,TGTGCCAGCAGTTGGACAGGGTTGGAAAACATTCAGTACTTC
TRBJ2-3,TRBD2,-,TRBV4-3,CASSQDLWELAGIADTQYF,TGCGCCAGCAGCCAAGATCTGTGGGAACTAGCGGGGATCGCAGATACGCAGTATTTT
TRBJ2-7,-,-,TRBV28,CASSFSSDTSYEQYF,TGTGCCAGCAGTTTTAGCAGCGATACATCCTACGAGCAGTACTTC
TRBJ2-1,TRBD2,-,TRBV19,CASSIDSIRGLAGGQYNEQFF,TGTGCCAGTAGTATAGATTCCATCCGCGGACTAGCGGGGGGCCAATACAATGAGCAGTTCTTC
TRBJ1-2,-,few,TRBV30,CAWHIRAGYGYTF,TGTGCCTGGCACATAAGGGCGGGCTATGGCTACACCTTC
TRBJ2-1,-,-,TRBV13,CASSPGGEGPYNEQFF,TGTGCCAGCAGCCCCGGGGGAGAGGGTCCCTACAATGAGCAGTTCTTC
TRBJ1-1,-,few,TRBV5-1,CASSLYRNTEAFF,TGCGCCAGCAGCTTGTACAGGAACACTGAAGCTTTCTTT
TRBJ2-5,-,-,TRBV28,CASSLSEETQYF,TGTGCCAGCAGTTTATCGGAAGAGACCCAGTACTTC
TRBJ2-1,-,-,TRBV28,CASRTRSPYNEQFF,TGTGCCAGCAGGACCCGCTCTCCCTACAATGAGCAGTTCTTC
TRBJ2-3,-,-,TRBV5-1,CASVDSSADTQYF,TGCGCCAGCGTAGACAGTAGCGCGGATACGCAGTATTTT
TRBJ2-5,TRBD2,-,TRBV7-9,CASSLDPGGETQYF,TGTGCCAGCAGTCTCGACCCGGGGGGAGAGACCCAGTACTTC
TRBJ2-1,TRBD2,few,TRBV4-1,CASSGRENNEQFF,TGCGCCAGCAGCGGGAGGGAAAACAATGAGCAGTTCTTC
TRBJ2-1,-,-,TRBV7-9,CASSLGYGYPNEQFF,TGTGCCAGCAGCTTAGGGTATGGGTACCCCAATGAGCAGTTCTTC
TRBJ2-2,TRBD1,-,TRBV9,CASSVEGQGVRGGELFF,TGTGCCAGCAGCGTAGAGGGACAGGGTGTCAGGGGCGGGGAGCTGTTTTTT
TRBJ2-5,TRBD2,few,TRBV7-4,CASSPTGTSGGYARPETQYF,TGTGCCAGCAGCCCCACCGGGACTAGCGGGGGGTACGCCCGACCGGAGACCCAGTACTTC
TRBJ2-3,-,-,TRBV7-6,CASSSGTGTDTQYF,TGTGCCAGCAGCTCCGGGACGGGCACAGATACGCAGTATTTT
TRBJ2-1,-,-,TRBV27,CASSLYPGPGETNEQFF,TGTGCCAGCAGTTTATACCCGGGGCCAGGGGAAACCAATGAGCAGTTCTTC
TRBJ2-5,-,-,TRBV29-1,CSVFVFEGDETQYF,TGCAGCGTTTTTGTCTTCGAGGGAGATGAGACCCAGTACTTC
TRBJ1-1,-,few,TRBV25-1,CASSEEGRGGTEAFF,TGTGCCAGCAGTGAGGAGGGCAGGGGAGGCACTGAAGCTTTCTTT
TRBJ2-3,-,-,TRBV28,CASSFGERITADTQYF,TGTGCCAGCAGTTTTGGGGAACGGATCACGGCAGATACGCAGTATTTT
TRBJ1-1,-,-,TRBV5-6,CASSTLTGGGEAFF,TGTGCCAGCAGCACCCTGACTGGTGGGGGGGAAGCTTTCTTT
TRBJ1-2,-,-,TRBV5-6,CASSLGIDIYGYTF,TGTGCCAGCAGCTTGGGGATCGACATCTATGGCTACACCTTC
TRBJ2-3,TRBD1,-,TRBV30,CAWSYDRGDQYF,TGTGCCTGGAGTTACGACAGGGGTGATCAGTATTTT
TRBJ2-5,TRBD2,once,TRBV12-5,CASGLVLGGLARQETQYF,TGTGCTAGTGGTTTGGTACTAGGAGGACTAGCCCGTCAAGAGACCCAGTACTTC